Sequencing of this T cell receptor beta chain was carried out in a study of vaccination and CD4 T cells after COVID-19 (dated by TCRdb to between 2021 and 2024). For the study in its entirety: Every convalescent patient had a positive nasal swab PCR test for SARS-CoV-2, with mild disease in several patients and severe disease in one. In the convalescent cohort there were six males and four females, among whom were two Hispanic individuals, seven Caucasians, two Asians and one multiracial person. Participants got two doses of the Pfizer-BioNTech BNT162b2 vaccine (n=8) or two doses of the Moderna mRNA-1273 vaccine (n=2). Post-COVID blood samples from convalescent patients were collected a median of around 100 days after diagnosis, with a range of 35 to 161 days. Post-vaccine blood samples were obtained a median of around 74 days after the second vaccine dose, with a range of roughly 14 to 241 days. Overlapping spike peptide pools from SARS-CoV-2 and from the common cold coronaviruses HCoV-NL63, HCoV-OC43 and HCoV-229E were used as culture stimuli. As controls, cultures received a CEFX viral epitope pool (the positive control), an HIV-1 Nef peptide pool (the negative control), or no peptide at all. In ten to eleven COVID-19 convalescent patients and a few infection-naive healthy vaccine recipients, the spike-specific CD4+ TCR repertoire before mRNA vaccination was compared with the repertoire after mRNA vaccination.

What the study reported, not specific to this receptor: In convalescent patients, a median approximately 89% of post-vaccine SARS-CoV-2-reactive clones were detected only after vaccination, suggesting vaccine-specific priming. Nearly all vaccine-specific clones in convalescent patients (304 of 307) were mono-reactive for SARS-CoV-2 spike rather than cross-reactive with common cold coronaviruses. Only a relatively small number of convalescent patients were included in the study, and early timepoints following natural infection were not analyzed. Although the median number of SARS-CoV-2-reactive clonotypes went up from 21 after infection to 38 after vaccination, the increase was not significant.

The cysteine opens and the phenylalanine closes a CDR3 of 13 amino acids. The retained sequence is limited to the CDR3, 39 bases, with the frame set at the first base. CDR1 and CDR2, per the germline V gene, are MNHNS and SASEGT. V and J lose 3 bases and 4 bases, and a span of 8 bases separates them. Regarding this clonotype: Its antigen is not yet known. Base qualities are not at hand, and no much larger clone is one base apart.

The meaning of the sample's treatment or condition label: approximately nine-day PBMC culture with coronavirus spike peptide pools or control peptides (ViraFEST assay). The ViraFEST assay was used in the study, in which antigen-specific T cells were expanded with peptide pools and expanded clonotypes were subsequently identified by TCR sequencing. The positive SARS-CoV-2 PCR tests of the convalescent patients were dated from March to December 2020, before the Alpha, Beta and Delta variants emerged in the United States. Over 1.5 million PBMCs per well were cultured in IMDM with roughly 5% human AB serum and 7.5 to 10 IU/ml IL-2, plus 10 ug/ml peptide pools. On days 3 and 7, half of the culture medium was replaced with fresh IL-2-containing medium. After roughly nine days of culture, CD4+ T cells were isolated by negative selection using the EasySep CD4+ T cell isolation kit. Ficoll-Paque Plus gradient centrifugation was used to isolate PBMCs from whole blood, and the isolated PBMCs were then either used fresh or cryopreserved at -140C. Culture conditions were generally each tested in triplicate wells.

Libraries were prepared through PCR. DNA from cultured CD4+ T cells was subjected to TCR sequencing with the Oncomine TCR Beta short-read assay at the Johns Hopkins FTIC core. The QIAamp micro DNA kit was used to extract genomic DNA from the cultured CD4+ T cells. Oncomine TCR Beta libraries made from cultured CD4+ T cells were pooled using unique dual indexes and sequenced on an Illumina iSeq 100. Processing in the source paper ran as follows. Non-productive sequences were filtered out, and CDR3s that did not start with C, did not end with F or W, or were shorter than 7 amino acids were discarded. Antigen-specific clonotypes were identified with the MANAFEST web application by comparing peptide-stimulated wells with reference and other culture wells. To be called positive, a clone needed an FDR below 0.05, an odds ratio above 5, and a productive frequency above 0.1% in at least two of three replicate wells. A clonotype was classed as cross-reactive if the clonotype showed significant expansion both in SARS-CoV-2 spike wells and in at least one common cold coronavirus spike condition. Similarity between CDR3 sequences was evaluated in R version 3.6.1 using Levenshtein distances (stringdist) and unrooted phylogenetic trees (ape). The public reads were run again by TCRdb, first through fastp at Q25 and then through MiXCR, and only productive beta chains were kept. Each CDR3 protein gets just one entry, which takes the most common genes and DNA from the rows behind it. TCRdb, not the original authors, processed these V and J calls. The sample contains 11,000 to 15,000 distinct CDR3 sequences, about 61% of them found a single time. The ten largest clones represent 6.5% to 8% of the sample.

The chain links TRBV6-1 with TRBJ2-3, and TRBD2 may be the D gene, going by 6 matching bases. This receptor was identified in a human donor who had recovered from COVID-19. The sequenced sample was CD4+ T cells from blood, cultured in vitro. The CDR3 in this case is CASSDGTSDTQYF. The DNA reads as follows: TGTGCCAGCAGTGACGGGACTTCAGATACGCAGTATTTT.